What follows are 5 T cell receptor beta chains derived from one specimen sequenced in a study of blood T cell repertoires in COVID-19. Measured with immunoSEQ multiplex PCR; TCRdb has only the in-frame clones, and not every one. This sample has some 45,000 clones, with over 70% found just once. The sequencing sample was made of peripheral blood. These TCRs come from a man aged 65 to 85 with acute or convalescent COVID-19.

The CDR3 protein is CASSPGQVSYGYTF. CDR3 nucleotide sequence: TGTGCCAGCAGCCCCGGACAGGTCAGCTATGGCTACACCTTC. The V call is TRBV6-2 or TRBV6-3, the J call TRBJ1-2, with 7 bases that match TRBD1. The junction had 8 bases not matched to a gene; V was cut back by 6 bases and J by 4 bases. The CDR3 covers 14 residues. Germline CDR1 and CDR2: MNHEY and SVGEGT.

This clone occurred once. This chain links TRBV6-5 with TRBJ1-1, with D hard to call. Germline V gives CDR1 MNHEY, CDR2 SVGAGI. V gave up 1 base and J gave up 5 bases, with 8 bases separating them. CDR3 length equals 13 residues. For the CDR3, the DNA is TGTGCCAGCAGTTACTTACAGAATACTGAAGCTTTCTTT. As protein: CASSYLQNTEAFF.

The chain has TRBV29-1 and TRBJ2-1, with a tentative D call TRBD2 (5 bases). CDR1 and CDR2 from the germline V gene are SQVTM and ANQGSEA. This CDR3 spans 14 amino acids. V lost 3 bases to trimming and J lost 0 bases, with 9 bases between them. CDR3 sequence (DNA): TGCAGCGTTGAGGAGGAACGCTCCTACAATGAGCAGTTCTTC. This codes for CSVEEERSYNEQFF.

The chain uses TRBV7-9 and TRBJ1-1, with D perhaps TRBD1 (5 bases). The CDR3 has 14 amino acids. Trimming cost V 8 bases and J 5 bases, with 18 bases left between them. Germline V CDR1 and CDR2: SEHNR, FQNEAQ (reference sequence). The CDR3 DNA follows: TGTGCCAGCGGTACCCGGGGTGGGGGGACTGAAGCTTTCTTT. This codes for CASGTRGGGTEAFF.

The V and J genes are TRBV18 and TRBJ1-2; D call uncertain. This CDR3 region has 13 residues. Germline lookup yields CDR1 KGHSH and CDR2 LQKENI. Trimming shortened V by 3 bases and J by 8 bases, and 13 bases separated the two germline ends. The DNA of the CDR3 is TGTGCCAGCTCACCGGAGAGGGTTAACGGCTACACCTTC. This gives the protein CASSPERVNGYTF.